This T cell receptor beta chain was sequenced in a study of T-cell reconstitution after alpha-beta-depleted transplantation in children. Unique molecular identifiers tagged the TCRbeta library. TCRdb reprocessed the PCR reads via MiXCR and lists one record per CDR3 protein. Here the sample spans fewer than 550,000 distinct CDR3 sequences, over 10% being singletons. This CDR3 comprises 15 residues. Germline CDR1 LGHDT, CDR2 YNNKEL (reference sequence). The V and J ends lost 1 base and 0 bases respectively, with 7 bases between them. The chain links TRBV3-1 to TRBJ1-3; no firm D call. This material consisted of PBMCs, mostly from graft donor cells, taken 180 days after TCRalphabeta/CD19-depleted stem cell transplant. The TCR comes from a female patient between 2 and 15 years old who had a stem cell transplant for aplastic anemia, so the T cells may come from the graft donor. CDR3 nucleotide sequence: TGTGCCAGCAGCCAAGGAGACATCTCTGGAAACACCATATATTTT. As protein: CASSQGDISGNTIYF.